This T cell receptor beta chain was identified during a study of T cells in Graves' hyperthyroidism and ophthalmopathy. There were TCR beta CDR3 regions amplified from RNA transcripts. First-round RT-PCR with HTBI primers amplified the TCR CDR3 region. TCRdb processed the multiplex PCR reads anew with MiXCR; each CDR3 protein has one entry. The profile covers about 560,000 distinct CDR3 sequences, with roughly a sixth appearing a single time and about 20% taken by the ten largest. On this clonotype itself: A much larger clonotype is one base distant, so this may be a read error.

The TCR comes from a young woman with Graves' hyperthyroidism. Sequencing was carried out using blood.

The CDR3 region has the DNA TGTGCCAGCGGGCCCCGGAAGACCTACAATGAGCAGTACTTC. The encoded protein is CASGPRKTYNEQYF. V gene TRBV6-2 or TRBV6-3 combines with J gene TRBJ2-1; D unclear. The J call could be wrong; TRBJ2-7 is a better fit for the DNA end. The CDR3 loop spans 14 amino acids. Germline V gene sequence: CDR1 MNHEY, CDR2 SVGEGT.